This TCR beta chain came from a study of early stage breast cancer tumors. Whole-study context: Samples were sequenced at about 10-fold average coverage.

The study's findings and limits: Bulk DNA sequencing of unsorted cells missed chain pairing and markers. Most shared enriched TCRB sequences were commonly generated ones.

The trim removed 4 bases at V and 8 bases at J, leaving 10 bases unmatched. The CDR3 contains 15 residues. CDR1 and CDR2 from the germline V gene are SGHRS and YFSETQ. Measured with immunoSEQ multiplex PCR; TCRdb has only the in-frame clones, and not every one. The data contain about 53,000 clones, around nine tenths of them singletons. Points on this clone: Its antigen is unknown.

This chain connects TRBV5-1 to TRBJ1-3; TRBD1 matches 9 bases. The source of this sequence is a person aged 65 to 85 with breast cancer. Sequencing used blood. CDR3 sequence reads: CASSAQQGASDTIYF. Here the CDR3 DNA reads TGCGCCAGCAGCGCTCAACAGGGGGCCTCAGACACCATATATTTT.